This T cell receptor (beta chain) was recorded in a study of identical twins. Study-wide points: Insertions ran lower in abundant cord blood beta clonotypes, though not in memory repertoires. Conclusions rested on cross-sectional statistics rather than following the same donors.

A universal primer site was created by template switching, with the cDNA bearing unique molecular identifiers. One entry per CDR3 protein results from TCRdb running MiXCR on the 5' RACE reads. The repertoire holds some 250,000 distinct CDR3 sequences, with over 9.5% as singletons. V was pared by 1 base and J by 10 bases, with 13 bases between. The CDR3 runs 13 residues. Germline assignment: CDR1 SGHAT and CDR2 FQNNGV. Comment on this clonotype: Antigen unknown.

These data were also filed under a second study, of yellow fever vaccine responses in identical twins. As reported in that work: Twins' vaccine T cell response reportedly gave the appearance of partial convergence and partial personalization.

The clonotype was recovered from a young woman in good health. The rearrangement joins TRBV11-2 to TRBJ1-1; possibly TRBD1 for D (5 bases). The source material was memory (CD45RO+) T cells sorted from blood. The CDR3, as DNA: TGTGCCAGCAGCTTAGGGGGGTCAAACGTAGCTTTCTTT. As protein: CASSLGGSNVAFF.